This is a list of T cell receptor beta chains from one sample in a study of blood T cell repertoires in COVID-19. Produced via immunoSEQ multiplex PCR; TCRdb's table is partial and in-frame only. The data contain 96,000 or so clones, roughly 88% of them singletons. Sequencing input: peripheral blood. Receptors were obtained from a woman older than 75 with acute or convalescent COVID-19. The CDR3 runs from the conserved cysteine through the conserved F or W. Each record gives: V gene, J gene, clone size, D gene, CDR3 DNA, CDR3 protein. The D gene is left open where the match is weak. Clone sizes are given selectively: once, few, many, or a class where the clone is expanded.

v_call: TRBV15
j_call: TRBJ2-5
clone_size: .
d_call: .
cdr3_nt: TGTGCCACCAGCAGAGAGCCACCAGGGCACCAAGAGACCCAGTACTTC
cdr3_aa: CATSREPPGHQETQYF

v_call: TRBV29-1
j_call: TRBJ2-1
clone_size: .
d_call: TRBD2
cdr3_nt: TGCAGCGGCACGGAACAGGGTCCGGGACTAGCGGGAGTGAGTAATGAGCAGTTCTTC
cdr3_aa: CSGTEQGPGLAGVSNEQFF

v_call: TRBV19
j_call: TRBJ2-5
clone_size: .
d_call: .
cdr3_nt: TGTGCCAGTAGTGGACGCAGGGGTGAGACCCAGTACTTC
cdr3_aa: CASSGRRGETQYF

v_call: TRBV27
j_call: TRBJ2-7
clone_size: .
d_call: .
cdr3_nt: TGTGCCAGCAGTCAAACAGGGAGCGCCTATCCTTGGGAGCAGTACTTC
cdr3_aa: CASSQTGSAYPWEQYF

v_call: TRBV3-1/TRBV3-2
j_call: TRBJ1-6
clone_size: .
d_call: .
cdr3_nt: TGTGCCAGCAGCCAAGACGGGGGGCCTAATTCACCCCTCCACTTT
cdr3_aa: CASSQDGGPNSPLHF

v_call: TRBV14
j_call: TRBJ2-4
clone_size: .
d_call: TRBD2
cdr3_nt: TGTGCCAGCAGCCATGCCCCGGGGGGGAGAAACATTCAGTACTTC
cdr3_aa: CASSHAPGGRNIQYF

v_call: TRBV9
j_call: TRBJ2-5
clone_size: few
d_call: TRBD1
cdr3_nt: TGTGCCAGCAGCGGAGGGGGACAGGGGTTAGAGACCCAGTACTTC
cdr3_aa: CASSGGGQGLETQYF

v_call: TRBV19
j_call: TRBJ1-5
clone_size: .
d_call: TRBD1
cdr3_nt: TGTGCCAGTAGTTCCGGGACAGTCAGCAATCAGCCCCAGCATTTT
cdr3_aa: CASSSGTVSNQPQHF

v_call: TRBV6-5
j_call: TRBJ2-1
clone_size: .
d_call: TRBD2
cdr3_nt: TGTGCCAGCAGTTACGGACTAGCTTACAATGAGCAGTTCTTC
cdr3_aa: CASSYGLAYNEQFF

v_call: TRBV4-3
j_call: TRBJ2-1
clone_size: .
d_call: TRBD2
cdr3_nt: TGCGCCAGCAGCCAAGATGGGAGCGGGAGGGCGCCCTACAATGAGCAGTTCTTC
cdr3_aa: CASSQDGSGRAPYNEQFF

v_call: TRBV12-3/TRBV12-4
j_call: TRBJ1-3
clone_size: .
d_call: TRBD1
cdr3_nt: TGTGCCAGCAGTCCGGGACAGGGGAACACCATATATTTT
cdr3_aa: CASSPGQGNTIYF

v_call: TRBV5-1
j_call: TRBJ1-6
clone_size: .
d_call: TRBD1
cdr3_nt: TGCGCCAGCAGCTTGGCCGGACAGGGGTATTCACCCCTCCACTTT
cdr3_aa: CASSLAGQGYSPLHF

v_call: TRBV7-2
j_call: TRBJ1-1
clone_size: few
d_call: .
cdr3_nt: TGTGCCAGCAGCTTCACACTGAACACTGAAGCTTTCTTT
cdr3_aa: CASSFTLNTEAFF

v_call: TRBV18
j_call: TRBJ2-3
clone_size: .
d_call: .
cdr3_nt: TGTGCCAGCTCAGCTGAGATCACCACAGATACGCAGTATTTT
cdr3_aa: CASSAEITTDTQYF

v_call: TRBV30
j_call: TRBJ2-5
clone_size: .
d_call: TRBD1
cdr3_nt: TGTGCCTGGAAGGGACAGTTCGAGACCCAGTACTTC
cdr3_aa: CAWKGQFETQYF

v_call: TRBV4-1
j_call: TRBJ1-1
clone_size: .
d_call: .
cdr3_nt: TGCGCCAGCAGCCAACAACAAGAGAACACTGAAGCTTTCTTT
cdr3_aa: CASSQQQENTEAFF

v_call: TRBV10-3
j_call: TRBJ2-1
clone_size: few
d_call: .
cdr3_nt: TGTGCCATCAGTGAGAGACAGCCTCATCAGATCTACAATGAGCAGTTCTTC
cdr3_aa: CAISERQPHQIYNEQFF

v_call: TRBV19
j_call: TRBJ1-1
clone_size: .
d_call: TRBD1
cdr3_nt: TGTGCCAGTCGAGTACAGGGGGCCGGGAACACTGAAGCTTTCTTT
cdr3_aa: CASRVQGAGNTEAFF

v_call: TRBV12-3/TRBV12-4
j_call: TRBJ2-2
clone_size: .
d_call: .
cdr3_nt: TGTGCCAGCGGAGGGGACACCGGGGAGCTGTTTTTT
cdr3_aa: CASGGDTGELFF

v_call: TRBV19
j_call: TRBJ1-5
clone_size: .
d_call: TRBD1
cdr3_nt: TGTGCCAGTAGTATTCCTACAGGGGGCTCAAATCAGCCCCAGCATTTT
cdr3_aa: CASSIPTGGSNQPQHF

v_call: TRBV7-9
j_call: TRBJ1-4
clone_size: .
d_call: .
cdr3_nt: TGTGCCAGCAGCTTGGGACAAATTAATGAAAAACTGTTTTTT
cdr3_aa: CASSLGQINEKLFF

v_call: TRBV3-1/TRBV3-2
j_call: TRBJ1-2
clone_size: .
d_call: TRBD1
cdr3_nt: TGTGCCAGCAGTCGACAGGGGGAATTTTATGGCTACACCTTC
cdr3_aa: CASSRQGEFYGYTF

v_call: TRBV24-1
j_call: TRBJ1-5
clone_size: .
d_call: .
cdr3_nt: TGTGCCACCAGTGATATCCTTAGCAATCAGCCCCAGCATTTT
cdr3_aa: CATSDILSNQPQHF

v_call: TRBV6-5
j_call: TRBJ2-2
clone_size: .
d_call: .
cdr3_nt: TGTGCCAGCAGTTACCCCGCAGGCTTGAACACCGGGGAGCTGTTTTTT
cdr3_aa: CASSYPAGLNTGELFF

v_call: TRBV18
j_call: TRBJ2-3
clone_size: .
d_call: TRBD1
cdr3_nt: TGTGCCAGCTCACCGGGACAGGTCCCACAAGATACGCAGTATTTT
cdr3_aa: CASSPGQVPQDTQYF

v_call: TRBV6-2/TRBV6-3
j_call: TRBJ2-7
clone_size: .
d_call: .
cdr3_nt: TGTGCCAGCAGTAACGGCGGCGCCCGCTCGGGGCAGTACTTC
cdr3_aa: CASSNGGARSGQYF

v_call: TRBV5-4
j_call: TRBJ2-7
clone_size: .
d_call: TRBD2
cdr3_nt: TGTGCCAGCAGTCCTGGGGGAGCTAGCGGCTCCTACGAGCAGTACTTC
cdr3_aa: CASSPGGASGSYEQYF

v_call: TRBV24-1
j_call: TRBJ1-4
clone_size: .
d_call: TRBD1
cdr3_nt: TGTGCCACCAGTGATTCGACAGGGCTAGGAGATGAAAAACTGTTTTTT
cdr3_aa: CATSDSTGLGDEKLFF

v_call: TRBV7-8
j_call: TRBJ2-3
clone_size: .
d_call: .
cdr3_nt: TGTGCCAGCAGCTTATCCCATGCGGGGAAACTTTGGAGCACAGATACGCAGTATTTT
cdr3_aa: CASSLSHAGKLWSTDTQYF

v_call: TRBV6-6
j_call: TRBJ2-1
clone_size: .
d_call: TRBD1
cdr3_nt: TGTGCCAGCATCATGACAGGGGGCCGGGAGCAGTTCTTC
cdr3_aa: CASIMTGGREQFF

v_call: TRBV5-1
j_call: TRBJ2-1
clone_size: .
d_call: TRBD2
cdr3_nt: TGCGCCAGTTATGGACTAGCGGGAGGAAATGAGCAGTTCTTC
cdr3_aa: CASYGLAGGNEQFF

v_call: TRBV7-2
j_call: TRBJ2-1
clone_size: .
d_call: .
cdr3_nt: TGTGCCAGCAGCTTAGCTTCAGGGGGGACCTACAATGAGCAGTTCTTC
cdr3_aa: CASSLASGGTYNEQFF

v_call: TRBV25-1
j_call: TRBJ1-4
clone_size: .
d_call: .
cdr3_nt: TGTGCCAGCAGTTCCCGGGACTCAGGGTCAAAACTGTTTTTT
cdr3_aa: CASSSRDSGSKLFF

v_call: TRBV6-5
j_call: TRBJ1-2
clone_size: .
d_call: .
cdr3_nt: TGTGCCAGCAGCGGGGGGGGTCAGCGGCTCTATGGCTACACCTTC
cdr3_aa: CASSGGGQRLYGYTF